This is a list of T cell receptor beta chains from one sample in a study of T-cell memory formation after mild COVID-19. MiXCR, applied by TCRdb to the 5' RACE reads, yields one record per CDR3 protein. The repertoire includes some 300,000 distinct CDR3 sequences, under 25% of them detected once, and 20% to 25% sits in the top ten. Material for sequencing was PBMCs or a T cell subset sorted from them (not recorded which). The receptor source for this set is a young man who had mild COVID-19 (a few samples of this study predate the infection). Cell type and time point are not known. The conserved cysteine and the conserved F or W are not part of the CDR3 here. A D gene is named only where the DNA matches it firmly.

d_gene: -; j_gene: TRBJ1-2; v_gene: TRBV10-2; CDR3aa: ASNSGPSYGYT
d_gene: -; j_gene: TRBJ2-3; v_gene: TRBV11-2; CDR3aa: ASSANRRSTDTQY
d_gene: -; j_gene: TRBJ1-6; v_gene: TRBV12-2; CDR3aa: ASRYPPGQFNSPLH
d_gene: TRBD1; j_gene: TRBJ2-1; v_gene: TRBV4-3; CDR3aa: ASSQETGGNSGEQF
d_gene: TRBD2; j_gene: TRBJ2-5; v_gene: TRBV20-1; CDR3aa: SASRVSGAQETQY
d_gene: -; j_gene: TRBJ1-4; v_gene: TRBV4-3; CDR3aa: ASSPGDRGYNEKLF
d_gene: -; j_gene: TRBJ2-7; v_gene: TRBV9; CDR3aa: ASSVEAQGPTYEQY
d_gene: -; j_gene: TRBJ2-5; v_gene: TRBV5-1; CDR3aa: ASSLRGRDETQY
d_gene: -; j_gene: TRBJ1-1; v_gene: TRBV5-1; CDR3aa: ASSAGGTGQAF
d_gene: TRBD2; j_gene: TRBJ2-1; v_gene: TRBV18; CDR3aa: ASSPLGLAGRNEQF
d_gene: -; j_gene: TRBJ2-7; v_gene: TRBV7-8; CDR3aa: ASSPERYEQY
d_gene: -; j_gene: TRBJ1-2; v_gene: TRBV12-3/TRBV12-4; CDR3aa: ASSPPGAFLLSYT
d_gene: TRBD2; j_gene: TRBJ2-5; v_gene: TRBV20-1; CDR3aa: SARLAYETQY
d_gene: -; j_gene: TRBJ2-1; v_gene: TRBV20-1; CDR3aa: SARKGGGSSYNEQF
d_gene: -; j_gene: TRBJ2-2; v_gene: TRBV7-2; CDR3aa: ASSSPAVQSTGELF
d_gene: TRBD1; j_gene: TRBJ1-1; v_gene: TRBV7-9; CDR3aa: ASSSGTASEAF
d_gene: -; j_gene: TRBJ1-2; v_gene: TRBV2; CDR3aa: ASRGTDLYGYT
d_gene: -; j_gene: TRBJ2-5; v_gene: TRBV6-2/TRBV6-3; CDR3aa: ASSSPDRSPQETQY
d_gene: -; j_gene: TRBJ2-2; v_gene: TRBV6-6; CDR3aa: ASSYFRTENTGELF
d_gene: -; j_gene: TRBJ1-1; v_gene: TRBV7-2; CDR3aa: ASSKTANTEAF
d_gene: -; j_gene: TRBJ1-4; v_gene: TRBV6-5; CDR3aa: ASSYSSRGGEKLF
d_gene: TRBD1; j_gene: TRBJ2-7; v_gene: TRBV18; CDR3aa: ASSPTGGPNLKQY
d_gene: -; j_gene: TRBJ2-3; v_gene: TRBV6-5; CDR3aa: ASRGGASTDTQY
d_gene: -; j_gene: TRBJ2-2; v_gene: TRBV11-2; CDR3aa: ASSTTGGDTGELF
d_gene: TRBD2; j_gene: TRBJ2-3; v_gene: TRBV5-1; CDR3aa: ASSLNPSGLTDTQY
d_gene: TRBD2; j_gene: TRBJ2-3; v_gene: TRBV13; CDR3aa: ASSTSGDYTQY
d_gene: -; j_gene: TRBJ2-3; v_gene: TRBV28; CDR3aa: ASSPISRAGTDTQY
d_gene: -; j_gene: TRBJ1-1; v_gene: TRBV12-3/TRBV12-4; CDR3aa: ASSLAERTEAF
d_gene: -; j_gene: TRBJ1-1; v_gene: TRBV11-1; CDR3aa: ASSLDTANTEAF
d_gene: -; j_gene: TRBJ1-1; v_gene: TRBV4-3; CDR3aa: ASSRDTGFSEAF
d_gene: -; j_gene: TRBJ2-2; v_gene: TRBV20-1; CDR3aa: SATGAGTGELF
d_gene: TRBD2; j_gene: TRBJ2-5; v_gene: TRBV5-1; CDR3aa: ASSLGSASGRLEETQY
d_gene: -; j_gene: TRBJ2-7; v_gene: TRBV20-1; CDR3aa: SAHVEISTARQY
d_gene: -; j_gene: TRBJ1-5; v_gene: TRBV23-1; CDR3aa: ASEHRDNQPQH
d_gene: TRBD1; j_gene: TRBJ2-3; v_gene: TRBV12-3/TRBV12-4; CDR3aa: ASSLVRGWDTQY
d_gene: -; j_gene: TRBJ1-1; v_gene: TRBV12-3/TRBV12-4; CDR3aa: GVRAGFEAF
d_gene: TRBD1; j_gene: TRBJ2-1; v_gene: TRBV6-5; CDR3aa: ASSYSNRGYNEQF